The clone carrying this T cell receptor beta chain was observed once. Original methodology: Amplified reference gene primers provided the basis for estimating nucleated cell counts. This table comes from immunoSEQ multiplex PCR, and its TCRdb copy is limited to in-frame clones, with some not included. V and J calls and clone size are copied from that table; D and trimming were computed from the DNA. The data show about 140,000 clones, with roughly nine tenths seen just once and around 1.5% held by the top ten. V was trimmed by 0 bases and J by 2 bases, leaving 8 bases between them. The CDR3 has 14 residues. Germline V lookup: CDR1 SGHNT, CDR2 YYREEE (reference sequence). The data were taken from a study of blood T cell repertoires in COVID-19.

This clonotype was sampled from a human donor in a cohort sampled during active COVID-19. V usage is TRBV5-4 and J usage is TRBJ1-1, with D maybe TRBD1 (5 bases). The sequenced sample consisted of peripheral blood. CDR3 bases: TGTGCCAGCAGCTTGGCCGGGGGAAACACTGAAGCTTTCTTT. As protein: CASSLAGGNTEAFF.